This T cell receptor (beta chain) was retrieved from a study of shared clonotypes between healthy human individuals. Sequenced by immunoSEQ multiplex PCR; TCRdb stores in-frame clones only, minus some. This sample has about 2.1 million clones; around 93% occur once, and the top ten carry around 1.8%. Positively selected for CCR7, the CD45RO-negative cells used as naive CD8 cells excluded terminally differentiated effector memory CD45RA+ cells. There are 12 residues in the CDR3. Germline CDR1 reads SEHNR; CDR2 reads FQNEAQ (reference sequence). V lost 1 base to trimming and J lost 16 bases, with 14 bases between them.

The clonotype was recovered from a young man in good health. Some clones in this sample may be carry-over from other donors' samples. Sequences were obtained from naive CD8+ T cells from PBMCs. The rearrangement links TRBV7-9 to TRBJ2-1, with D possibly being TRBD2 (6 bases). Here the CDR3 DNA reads TGTGCCAGCAGCTTAGAGGGACTTAACGCATTCTTC. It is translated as CASSLEGLNAFF.